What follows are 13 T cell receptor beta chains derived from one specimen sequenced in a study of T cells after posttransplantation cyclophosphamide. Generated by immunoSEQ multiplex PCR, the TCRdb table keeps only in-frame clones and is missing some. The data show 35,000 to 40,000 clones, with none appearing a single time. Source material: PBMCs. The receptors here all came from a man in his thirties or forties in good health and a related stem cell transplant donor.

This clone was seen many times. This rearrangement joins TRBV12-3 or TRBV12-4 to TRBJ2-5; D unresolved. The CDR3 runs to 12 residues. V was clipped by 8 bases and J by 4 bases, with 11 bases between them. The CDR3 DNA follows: TGTGCCAGCTGCGGTAATTCAGAGACCCAGTACTTC. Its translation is CASCGNSETQYF.

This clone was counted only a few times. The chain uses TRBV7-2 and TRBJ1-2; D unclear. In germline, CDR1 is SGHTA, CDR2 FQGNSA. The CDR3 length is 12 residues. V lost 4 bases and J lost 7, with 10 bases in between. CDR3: CASSSEERGYTF. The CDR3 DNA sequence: TGTGCCAGCAGCTCTGAGGAGCGTGGCTACACCTTC.

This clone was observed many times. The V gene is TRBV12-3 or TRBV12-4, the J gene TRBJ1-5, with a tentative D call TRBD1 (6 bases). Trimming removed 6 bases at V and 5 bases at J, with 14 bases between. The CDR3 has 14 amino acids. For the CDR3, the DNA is TGTGCCAGCAGCCTAGGGGGTTTCGATCAGCCCCAGCATTTT. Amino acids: CASSLGGFDQPQHF.

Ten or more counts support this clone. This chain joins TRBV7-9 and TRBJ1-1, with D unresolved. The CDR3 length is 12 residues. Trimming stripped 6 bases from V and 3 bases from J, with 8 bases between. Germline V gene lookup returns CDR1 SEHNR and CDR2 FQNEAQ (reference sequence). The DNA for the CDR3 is TGTGCCAGCAGTTTTGTAGACACTGAAGCTTTCTTT. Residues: CASSFVDTEAFF.

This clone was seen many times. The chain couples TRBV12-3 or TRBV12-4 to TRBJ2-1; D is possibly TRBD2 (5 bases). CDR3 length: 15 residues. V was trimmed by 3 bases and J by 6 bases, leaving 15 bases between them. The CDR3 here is CASSFGLSNGNEQFF. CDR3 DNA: TGTGCCAGCAGTTTTGGACTCTCGAACGGCAATGAGCAGTTCTTC.

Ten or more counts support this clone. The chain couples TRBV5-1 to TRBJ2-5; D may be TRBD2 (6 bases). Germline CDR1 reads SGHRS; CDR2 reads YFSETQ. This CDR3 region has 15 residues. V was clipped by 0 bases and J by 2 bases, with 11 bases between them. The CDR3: CASSLEGRGQETQYF. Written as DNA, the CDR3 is TGCGCCAGCAGCTTGGAGGGGCGGGGTCAAGAGACCCAGTACTTC. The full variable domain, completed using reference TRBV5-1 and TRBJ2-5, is KAGVTQTPRYLIKTRGQQVTLSCSPISGHRSVSWYQQTPGQGLQFLFEYFSETQRNKGNFPGRFSGRQFSNSRSEMNVSTLELGDSALYLCASSLEGRGQETQYFGPGTRLLVL.

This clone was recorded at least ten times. CDR3 loop: CASSLEVNTEAFF. CDR3 nucleotides: TGCGCCAGCAGCTTGGAGGTGAACACTGAAGCTTTCTTT. The gene calls are TRBV5-1 and TRBJ1-1; D not resolved. CDR1 and CDR2 from the germline V gene are SGHRS and YFSETQ. Trimming took off 0 bases at V and 0 bases at J, with 3 bases between the two ends. CDR3 size: 13 residues.

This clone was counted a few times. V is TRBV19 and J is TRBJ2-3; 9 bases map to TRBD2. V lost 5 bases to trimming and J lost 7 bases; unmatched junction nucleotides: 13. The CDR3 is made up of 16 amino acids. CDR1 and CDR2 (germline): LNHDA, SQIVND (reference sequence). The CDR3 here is CASSPGRASGVYTQYF. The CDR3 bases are TGTGCCAGTAGTCCCGGGCGGGCTAGCGGGGTGTATACGCAGTATTTT. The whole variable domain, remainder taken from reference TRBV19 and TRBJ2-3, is DGGITQSPKYLFRKEGQNVTLSCEQNLNHDAMYWYRQDPGQGLRLIYYSQIVNDFQKGDIAEGYSVSREKKESFPLTVTSAQKNPTAFYLCASSPGRASGVYTQYFGPGTRLTVL.

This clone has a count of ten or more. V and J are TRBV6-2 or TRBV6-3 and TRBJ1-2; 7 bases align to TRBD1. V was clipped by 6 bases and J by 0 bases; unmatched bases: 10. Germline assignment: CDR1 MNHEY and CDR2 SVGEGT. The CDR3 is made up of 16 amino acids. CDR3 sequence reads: CASRGTTGDANYGYTF. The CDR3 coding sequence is TGTGCCAGCAGGGGAACAACAGGGGACGCTAACTATGGCTACACCTTC.

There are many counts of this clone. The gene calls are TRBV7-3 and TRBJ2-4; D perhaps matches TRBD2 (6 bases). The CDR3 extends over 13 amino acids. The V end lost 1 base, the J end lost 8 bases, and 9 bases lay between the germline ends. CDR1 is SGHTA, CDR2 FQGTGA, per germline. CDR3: CASSLIGGDIQYF. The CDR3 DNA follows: TGTGCCAGCAGCTTAATCGGGGGAGACATTCAGTACTTC.

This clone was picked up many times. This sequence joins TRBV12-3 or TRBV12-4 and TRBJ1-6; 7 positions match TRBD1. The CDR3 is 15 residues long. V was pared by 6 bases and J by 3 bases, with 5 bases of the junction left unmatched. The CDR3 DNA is TGTGCCAGCAGAAACAGGGGTAGCTATAATTCACCCCTCCACTTT. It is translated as CASRNRGSYNSPLHF.

CDR3 nucleotides: TGTGCCAGCAGCTTAGTTGGTTCTTTACTATTCACCGGGGAGCTGTTTTTT. Protein: CASSLVGSLLFTGELFF. V usage is TRBV11-2 and J usage is TRBJ2-2; D not certain. CDR1 is SGHAT, CDR2 FQNNGV, per germline. This CDR3 has 17 residues. Trimming pared 1 base from V and 4 bases from J, leaving 16 bases between. The full variable domain, in which reference TRBV11-2 and TRBJ2-2 provide the parts outside the CDR3, is EAGVAQSPRYKIIEKRQSVAFWCNPISGHATLYWYQQILGQGPKLLIQFQNNGVVDDSQLPKDRFSAERLKGVDSTLKIQPAKLEDSAVYLCASSLVGSLLFTGELFFGEGSRLTVL.

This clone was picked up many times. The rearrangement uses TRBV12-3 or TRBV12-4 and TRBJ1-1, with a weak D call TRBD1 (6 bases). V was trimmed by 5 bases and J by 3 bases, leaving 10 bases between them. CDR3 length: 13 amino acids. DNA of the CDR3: TGTGCCAGCAGTGGCGGGGGGCACACTGAAGCTTTCTTT. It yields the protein CASSGGGHTEAFF.